These T cell receptor beta chains were read from a single sample in a study of blood T cell repertoires in COVID-19. Libraries were prepared by immunoSEQ multiplex PCR; TCRdb keeps only in-frame clonotypes and omits some of them. The sample yields about 230,000 clones, around 80% seen once. Sequencing was performed on peripheral blood. Receptor source: a woman older than 75 with active or convalescent COVID-19. Both conserved end residues are part of each CDR3. The D gene is left open where the match is weak. The listing skips clone size in some rows; elsewhere it reads once, few, many or a size class.

TGTGCCAGCAGCCAAGACGTGGCGCAGAGGACTGAAGCTTTCTTT CASSQDVAQRTEAFF - TRBV4-2 - TRBJ1-1
TGTGCCAGCAGCCCCCTAGCGAGACAGGGTTACGAGCAGTACTTC CASSPLARQGYEQYF once TRBV11-2 - TRBJ2-7
TGTGCCAGCAGTTCCCCGGGTTTTAACTACAATGAGCAGTTCTTC CASSSPGFNYNEQFF - TRBV6-6 - TRBJ2-1
TGTGCCAGCAGCTTAGATTTGGAGAGAACAGATACGCAGTATTTT CASSLDLERTDTQYF - TRBV11-3 - TRBJ2-3
TGTGCCAGTACCCCTCCCCGAGAAGAGCAGTACTTC CASTPPREEQYF - TRBV19 - TRBJ2-7
TGCAGCGCAAGGACAGGGGACGGAGCTTTCTTT CSARTGDGAFF - TRBV29-1 TRBD1 TRBJ1-1
TGTGCCAGCAGCTTAGTTCCCATCCGGGGGTATAGCTATGGCTACACCTTC CASSLVPIRGYSYGYTF once TRBV7-2 - TRBJ1-2
TGTGCCAGCAGCTGGACAGGGGCGGACACTGAAGCTTTCTTT CASSWTGADTEAFF - TRBV7-8 TRBD1 TRBJ1-1
TGTGCCAGCAGCCACAATCTTGGGGACAGGGCCTACGAGCAGTACTTC CASSHNLGDRAYEQYF - TRBV4-2 TRBD1 TRBJ2-7
TGTGCCAGCAGCCTCTCGACAGGCAACTATGGCTACACCTTC CASSLSTGNYGYTF - TRBV9 - TRBJ1-2
TGCGCCAGCAGCTTGGGGAGTACAGAGACCCAGTACTTC CASSLGSTETQYF - TRBV5-1 - TRBJ2-5
TGTGCCAGTAGTAGGGACAGGTTCTTCTACGAGCAGTACTTC CASSRDRFFYEQYF - TRBV19 TRBD1 TRBJ2-7
TGTGCCAGCAGTTACCGGACTAGCGGGGGCCTCACCGGGGAGCTGTTTTTT CASSYRTSGGLTGELFF - TRBV27 TRBD2 TRBJ2-2
TGTGCCATCAGTGACAACATGGGAGGGCCAGAGACCCAGTACTTC CAISDNMGGPETQYF - TRBV10-3 TRBD2 TRBJ2-5
TGCAGCGTTTCTTCCCCCCGGGACAGGGAACTTTACGAGCAGTACTTC CSVSSPRDRELYEQYF - TRBV29-1 TRBD1 TRBJ2-7
TGTGCCACCTACAGGGGATGGGGTGGCTACACCTTC CATYRGWGGYTF - TRBV19 TRBD1 TRBJ1-2
TGTGCCAGCAGTGGCAGGGACTCCCGCACCTACAATGAGCAGTTCTTC CASSGRDSRTYNEQFF - TRBV6-1 - TRBJ2-1
TGTGCCTGGAGGCAGGGGGCCCCCTACAATGAGCAGTTCTTC CAWRQGAPYNEQFF - TRBV30 TRBD1 TRBJ2-1
TGTGCCACCAGCCCGGGACAGGGTCGCACAGATACGCAGTATTTT CATSPGQGRTDTQYF - TRBV15 TRBD1 TRBJ2-3
TGTGCCAGCAGCCAAGATCTGCGGGGGGCGCAGTACTTC CASSQDLRGAQYF - TRBV3-1/TRBV3-2 TRBD2 TRBJ2-7
TGTGCCAGCAAACAGAAGGGGGGGGGCGAGTTCTTC CASKQKGGGEFF - TRBV12-3/TRBV12-4 - TRBJ2-1
TGTGCCAGCAGCTTAAGCGGGTTTACAGATACGCAGTATTTT CASSLSGFTDTQYF - TRBV7-3 - TRBJ2-3
TGTGCCACCAGCAGTAGACAGGGGAGGGGATCGGGTTCACCCCTCCACTTT CATSSRQGRGSGSPLHF - TRBV15 TRBD1 TRBJ1-6
TGTGCCATCAGCTCGTACGGAGTCCACCGGGAGCTGTTTTTT CAISSYGVHRELFF few TRBV10-3 - TRBJ2-2
TGTGCCAGTAGTCTCAGGGGGCCAAGTAGCTATGGCTACACCTTC CASSLRGPSSYGYTF - TRBV19 TRBD1 TRBJ1-2
TGCGCCAGCAGCTGGGACAGTTTGAACACTGAAGCTTTCTTT CASSWDSLNTEAFF once TRBV5-1 TRBD1 TRBJ1-1
TGTGCCAGCAGTGAGGGCGACAGGGGGCGAGAAGAGACCCAGTACTTC CASSEGDRGREETQYF - TRBV6-1 TRBD1 TRBJ2-5
TGTGCCAGCTCCCCGACAGCAATGAACACCGGGGAGCTGTTTTTT CASSPTAMNTGELFF - TRBV6-4 - TRBJ2-2
TGTGCCAGTAGTATCGCGGGTAAGGGCACAGATACGCAGTATTTT CASSIAGKGTDTQYF few TRBV19 - TRBJ2-3
TGCGCCAGGGGGGCTGGACACTCCACCGTCAACACCATATATTTT CARGAGHSTVNTIYF - TRBV10-1 - TRBJ1-3
TGTGCCAGCAGCCATTGGGACAGGGGGCTAGGCTACACCTTC CASSHWDRGLGYTF - TRBV3-1/TRBV3-2 TRBD1 TRBJ1-2
TGTGCCAGCAGGAAGGGAGGGAGCAATCAGCCCCAGCATTTT CASRKGGSNQPQHF - TRBV6-5 - TRBJ1-5
TGTGCCAGCAGCCCACGGACTGGTGGAAACACCATATATTTT CASSPRTGGNTIYF - TRBV14 - TRBJ1-3
TGTGCCAGCAGCCTGGCTGGGTCGAATCGGGGAGATACGCAGTATTTT CASSLAGSNRGDTQYF - TRBV5-6 - TRBJ2-3
TGTGCCAGCAGCTTTAAGCTAGTAGGTACAGATACGCAGTATTTT CASSFKLVGTDTQYF once TRBV5-4 - TRBJ2-3
TGCGCCAGCAGCGTTCGAGCGGGGGGCGGGTACGAGCAGTACTTC CASSVRAGGGYEQYF few TRBV5-1 TRBD2 TRBJ2-7
TGCGCCAGCAGCCGCGGACAGGGGGCGAACTATGGCTACACCTTC CASSRGQGANYGYTF - TRBV5-1 TRBD1 TRBJ1-2
TGTGCCAGCAGCTTAGCAGGGAGCGGCGTCTATGGCTACACCTTC CASSLAGSGVYGYTF - TRBV7-8 - TRBJ1-2
TGTGCCAGCTCCTCCGGGACAGGGGGCAGGGAAGCTTTCTTT CASSSGTGGREAFF few TRBV18 TRBD1 TRBJ1-1
TGTGCCAGCAGCGGAATGGGACTAGCGCCGGAGACCCAGTACTTC CASSGMGLAPETQYF once TRBV5-5 TRBD2 TRBJ2-5
TGTGCCAGCAGCCAATCGAGGAAAGGGACCCAGTACTTC CASSQSRKGTQYF - TRBV16 - TRBJ2-5
TGTGCCAGCAGCTTAAGACTGCTAGCGGGCCTGGGATCCTACAATGAGCAGTTCTTC CASSLRLLAGLGSYNEQFF - TRBV11-2 TRBD2 TRBJ2-1
TGTGCCAGCAGCCCAGCCGGGACTTCCTTGAACACCGGGGAGCTGTTTTTT CASSPAGTSLNTGELFF once TRBV7-9 - TRBJ2-2
TGTGCCAGCAGTTCCAGGGGGTACCAAGAGACCCAGTACTTC CASSSRGYQETQYF - TRBV6-2/TRBV6-3 TRBD1 TRBJ2-5
TGTGCCACCAGCGAGGGTAGCGGGGGCCGAGGTACGGACGAGCAGTACTTC CATSEGSGGRGTDEQYF - TRBV24-1 TRBD2 TRBJ2-7
TGTGCCAGCAGCCGACAGTATAATTCACCCCTCCACTTT CASSRQYNSPLHF - TRBV6-5 - TRBJ1-6
TGTGCCAGCAGTCGAGGTGGGACGGGAGTCTACGAGCAGTACTTC CASSRGGTGVYEQYF - TRBV7-2 - TRBJ2-7
TGTGCCAGCAGCGCGAGATTAGCGGGACGCGAGCAGTACTTC CASSARLAGREQYF - TRBV9 TRBD2 TRBJ2-7
TGTGCCAGCTCACCTCCGACAAGGTATGAGCAGTTCTTC CASSPPTRYEQFF - TRBV18 - TRBJ2-1
TGTGCCAGCAGCTTAAGGGGACAGGGATTAAATGAGCAGTTCTTC CASSLRGQGLNEQFF - TRBV7-9 TRBD1 TRBJ2-1
TGTGCCAGCAGTGAAGGGGCGAAGTCCAGCACAGATACGCAGTATTTT CASSEGAKSSTDTQYF - TRBV6-1 - TRBJ2-3
TGTGCCAGCAGCGGGGACTTGGCCGGGGAGCTGTTTTTT CASSGDLAGELFF - TRBV7-9 - TRBJ2-2
TGTGCCCCTGCGACAGGGGGCAATTACGAGCAGTACTTC CAPATGGNYEQYF - TRBV9 TRBD1 TRBJ2-7
TGTGCCAGCAGCTTAGCACAGGGTACTGGGGCCAACGTCCTGACTTTC CASSLAQGTGANVLTF - TRBV11-3 - TRBJ2-6
TGTGCCAGCAGCGAAAGACCCGAGGGACAGGGGAGGGATGGCTACACCTTC CASSERPEGQGRDGYTF - TRBV9 TRBD1 TRBJ1-2
TGTGCCAGCAGCCCACTAGCGGGAGTAGAGACCCAGTACTTC CASSPLAGVETQYF - TRBV7-3 TRBD2 TRBJ2-5
TGTGCCAGTAGGTTGCGGGGGGGCAGTAGGGAGCAGTTCTTC CASRLRGGSREQFF - TRBV19 TRBD2 TRBJ2-1